This T cell receptor beta chain comes out of a study of lymphopenia after photon versus proton radiotherapy. The J segment lost 4 bases and the V segment lost 6 bases, leaving 5 bases of the junction unmatched. This CDR3 spans 14 amino acids. The table came from immunoSEQ multiplex PCR; TCRdb's copy has only in-frame clones and leaves some out. In the table there are roughly 42,000 clones, 65% to 90% of which are singletons. The V and J genes are TRBV23-1 and TRBJ1-4; 7 nucleotides agree with TRBD1. TRBV23-1 is an ORF, with its function uncertain. Specimen: peripheral blood, collected from a patient treated with photon-based radiotherapy. This receptor was taken from a man aged 40-55 years with gastric cancer. The CDR3 DNA is TGCGCCAGCAGCGCCGGGGACAGTAATGAAAAACTGTTTTTT. Protein sequence: CASSAGDSNEKLFF.